The clone carrying this T cell receptor (beta chain) was counted between two and nine times. This sample was taken from a study of blood T cell repertoires in COVID-19. The ends lost 6 bases at V and 2 bases at J; junction bases unmatched: 4. From germline, CDR1 is WNHNN and CDR2 SYGVQD (reference sequence). The CDR3 sequence is 14 residues long. Original processing methods: The assay estimated nucleated cells by amplifying reference gene primers. The protocol was immunoSEQ multiplex PCR, while the TCRdb copy is restricted to in-frame clones and leaves out a portion. The V and J calls and clone size are taken from that table; D and trimming were inferred from the DNA. The table shows about 95,000 clones, with about 90% occurring only once.

The V gene is TRBV10-1, the J gene TRBJ2-7; 10 nucleotides line up with TRBD1. The sample taken for sequencing was peripheral blood. The source is a human donor in a cohort sampled during active COVID-19. CDR3 nucleotide sequence: TGCGCCAGCAGCGTGGGACAGGGGCCCTACGAGCAGTACTTC. Translated: CASSVGQGPYEQYF.